Listed below are T cell receptor beta chains from one sample, sequenced in a study of blood T cell repertoires in COVID-19. Sequencing was performed with immunoSEQ multiplex PCR; in TCRdb, only in-frame clones are kept and a portion is missing. The sample shows approximately 160,000 clones, roughly 84% of them seen only once. Sample: peripheral blood. Receptors originate from a man aged 45-65 years with active or convalescent COVID-19. CDR3s include the opening cysteine and the closing phenylalanine or tryptophan. The D gene is left open where the match is weak. Size values are once, few and many counts, or a class for expanded clones, and some rows have none.

CDR3aa | CDR3nt | j_gene | v_gene | d_gene | abundance
CASSLFGGSSYNEQFF | TGTGCCAGCAGCTTATTCGGCGGGAGCTCCTACAATGAGCAGTTCTTC | TRBJ2-1 | TRBV7-2 | TRBD2 | .
CASSVRGTSSYEQFF | TGTGCCAGCAGCGTGAGGGGGACTAGCTCGTATGAGCAGTTCTTC | TRBJ2-1 | TRBV11-3 | TRBD2 | .
CASSQGAVDEQYF | TGTGCCAGCAGCCAGGGAGCGGTCGACGAGCAGTACTTC | TRBJ2-7 | TRBV3-1/TRBV3-2 | . | .
CASSLSGGLGYEQYF | TGTGCCAGCAGTTTAAGCGGGGGGCTTGGCTACGAGCAGTACTTC | TRBJ2-7 | TRBV28 | TRBD2 | .
CASSAQGPPFYGYTF | TGTGCCAGCAGCGCACAGGGGCCACCCTTCTATGGCTACACCTTC | TRBJ1-2 | TRBV21-1 | . | .
CAIRASGGREYGYTF | TGTGCCATCAGGGCATCAGGGGGGCGTGAGTATGGCTACACCTTC | TRBJ1-2 | TRBV10-3 | TRBD1 | .
CASSILQHYNSPLHF | TGTGCCAGCAGCATCCTACAGCACTATAATTCACCCCTCCACTTT | TRBJ1-6 | TRBV6-5 | . | .
CASSLSPSGVGYNEQFF | TGTGCCAGCAGTTTATCACCCTCGGGAGTGGGCTACAATGAGCAGTTCTTC | TRBJ2-1 | TRBV27 | . | medium-sized
CASSPRTDKNIQYF | TGTGCCAGCAGTCCCCGGACAGACAAAAACATTCAGTACTTC | TRBJ2-4 | TRBV27 | . | .
CASSRTRRTSGRSYEQYF | TGTGCCAGCAGCCGCACTCGCAGGACTAGCGGGAGATCCTACGAGCAGTACTTC | TRBJ2-7 | TRBV3-1/TRBV3-2 | TRBD2 | .
CASSLLPGANTEAFF | TGTGCCAGCAGTTTACTTCCAGGGGCGAACACTGAAGCTTTCTTT | TRBJ1-1 | TRBV27 | . | once
CATSDSQALDEQYF | TGTGCCACCAGTGATTCGCAGGCTCTTGACGAGCAGTACTTC | TRBJ2-7 | TRBV24-1 | . | few
CASLGLAGAPGELFF | TGTGCCAGCCTCGGACTAGCGGGAGCCCCCGGGGAGCTGTTTTTT | TRBJ2-2 | TRBV7-9 | TRBD2 | .
CASSFRGTGGHTTNTGELFF | TGCGCCAGCAGCTTTCGGGGGACAGGGGGCCACACAACGAACACCGGGGAGCTGTTTTTT | TRBJ2-2 | TRBV5-1 | TRBD1 | .
CASGLAGGSSYEQYF | TGTGCCAGTGGACTAGCGGGGGGGAGCTCCTACGAGCAGTACTTC | TRBJ2-7 | TRBV2 | TRBD2 | .
CASSLGQGNGYTF | TGCGCCAGCAGCCTAGGACAGGGGAATGGCTACACCTTC | TRBJ1-2 | TRBV5-1 | TRBD1 | .
CASSLGAAARYEQYF | TGTGCCAGCAGTTTAGGAGCGGCTGCCCGCTACGAGCAGTACTTC | TRBJ2-7 | TRBV27 | . | .
CASSTGQADYRHQPQHF | TGTGCCAGCAGTACGGGACAGGCCGATTATCGTCACCAGCCCCAGCATTTT | TRBJ1-5 | TRBV6-2/TRBV6-3 | TRBD1 | .
CASSLGVGSGGRYEQYF | TGTGCCAGCAGCTTAGGTGTTGGCAGCGGGGGCCGTTACGAGCAGTACTTC | TRBJ2-7 | TRBV11-2 | TRBD2 | .
CASRQGFEKLFF | TGTGCCAGCAGGCAGGGCTTTGAAAAACTGTTTTTT | TRBJ1-4 | TRBV6-6 | . | .
CASSLGGGYGTEAFF | TGTGCCAGCAGCCTAGGGGGCGGGTATGGCACTGAAGCTTTCTTT | TRBJ1-1 | TRBV6-6 | TRBD1 | few
CASSIRAGPNTGELFF | TGTGCCAGCAGTATAAGGGCGGGGCCGAACACCGGGGAGCTGTTTTTT | TRBJ2-2 | TRBV6-6 | . | .
CASTIGQGSGNEQFF | TGTGCCAGCACCATTGGACAGGGGTCCGGCAATGAGCAGTTCTTC | TRBJ2-1 | TRBV9 | TRBD1 | .
CASSPSRRGQDTGELFF | TGTGCCAGCTCACCGAGTCGGCGGGGCCAAGACACCGGGGAGCTGTTTTTT | TRBJ2-2 | TRBV18 | . | .
CASSLTGGNQPQHF | TGCGCCAGCAGCTTGACAGGGGGCAATCAGCCCCAGCATTTT | TRBJ1-5 | TRBV5-1 | TRBD1 | .
CASSLVTGRGTGELFF | TGCGCCAGCAGCTTGGTAACAGGGAGAGGCACCGGGGAGCTGTTTTTT | TRBJ2-2 | TRBV5-1 | . | .
CASTPPGAGPSYNEQFF | TGTGCCAGCACTCCCCCTGGGGCGGGACCTTCTTACAATGAGCAGTTCTTC | TRBJ2-1 | TRBV28 | . | .
CASSQATGNEKLFF | TGCGCCAGCAGCCAAGCCACAGGGAATGAAAAACTGTTTTTT | TRBJ1-4 | TRBV4-3 | . | once
CAISELRDPYEQYF | TGTGCCATCAGTGAGCTACGGGATCCCTACGAGCAGTACTTC | TRBJ2-7 | TRBV10-3 | . | .
CASGLGQGYPYEQYF | TGTGCCAGCGGCCTGGGACAGGGCTACCCCTACGAGCAGTACTTC | TRBJ2-7 | TRBV2 | TRBD1 | .
CASSTDRGVLYGYTF | TGTGCCAGCAGCACAGACAGGGGCGTCCTCTATGGCTACACCTTC | TRBJ1-2 | TRBV7-2 | TRBD1 | .
CASSLFGQNTDTQYF | TGTGCCAGCAGCCTCTTCGGACAGAACACAGATACGCAGTATTTT | TRBJ2-3 | TRBV7-2 | . | .
CASSQPTGNFYEQYF | TGTGCCAGCAGCCAACCGACCGGGAACTTCTACGAGCAGTACTTC | TRBJ2-7 | TRBV4-2 | . | .
CASSPAGGSQPQHF | TGTGCCAGCAGCCCAGCAGGAGGGAGCCAGCCCCAGCATTTT | TRBJ1-5 | TRBV14 | . | .
CSVEDGQRYEQYF | TGCAGCGTTGAAGACGGACAGAGATACGAGCAGTACTTC | TRBJ2-7 | TRBV29-1 | . | .
CASSYPGQGRTEAFF | TGTGCCAGCAGTTACCCTGGACAGGGCAGGACTGAAGCTTTCTTT | TRBJ1-1 | TRBV6-6 | TRBD1 | .
CASSSSGYYGYTF | TGTGCCAGCAGCTCCTCCGGGTACTATGGCTACACCTTC | TRBJ1-2 | TRBV7-2 | . | .
CASSQEKRGEAFF | TGTGCCAGCAGCCAAGAAAAAAGGGGCGAAGCTTTCTTT | TRBJ1-1 | TRBV3-1/TRBV3-2 | . | few
CASRRQMNTEAFF | TGCGCCAGCAGAAGACAGATGAACACTGAAGCTTTCTTT | TRBJ1-1 | TRBV4-3 | . | .
CASSEQGVGNTIYF | TGTGCCAGCAGCGAACAGGGGGTTGGAAACACCATATATTTT | TRBJ1-3 | TRBV6-1 | TRBD1 | .
CASSHWSASSTDTQYF | TGTGCCAGCAGCCATTGGAGTGCGTCTAGCACAGATACGCAGTATTTT | TRBJ2-3 | TRBV3-1/TRBV3-2 | . | .